This T cell receptor beta chain was sequenced during a study of chronic HIV infection and antiretroviral therapy. This clonotype is medium-sized within its sample. Trimming took 1 base from V and 7 from J; bases not matched to a gene: 7. Germline CDR1 is SGHAT and CDR2 is FQDESV (reference sequence). CDR3 size: 16 residues. A single record per CDR3 protein comes from TCRdb applying MiXCR to the 5' RACE reads. Among some 37,000 distinct CDR3 sequences listed, 7% to 10% were seen once. The clonotype was recovered from an adult who had HIV and had not received antiretroviral therapy, or was an uninfected healthy control (not recorded which). Sequencing input: peripheral blood. This rearrangement joins TRBV11-1 to TRBJ2-3; 11 nucleotides line up with TRBD2. Here the CDR3 DNA reads TGTGCCAGCAGCTTAGGAGCTAGCGGGAGGCTGCATACGCAGTATTTT. This codes for CASSLGASGRLHTQYF.